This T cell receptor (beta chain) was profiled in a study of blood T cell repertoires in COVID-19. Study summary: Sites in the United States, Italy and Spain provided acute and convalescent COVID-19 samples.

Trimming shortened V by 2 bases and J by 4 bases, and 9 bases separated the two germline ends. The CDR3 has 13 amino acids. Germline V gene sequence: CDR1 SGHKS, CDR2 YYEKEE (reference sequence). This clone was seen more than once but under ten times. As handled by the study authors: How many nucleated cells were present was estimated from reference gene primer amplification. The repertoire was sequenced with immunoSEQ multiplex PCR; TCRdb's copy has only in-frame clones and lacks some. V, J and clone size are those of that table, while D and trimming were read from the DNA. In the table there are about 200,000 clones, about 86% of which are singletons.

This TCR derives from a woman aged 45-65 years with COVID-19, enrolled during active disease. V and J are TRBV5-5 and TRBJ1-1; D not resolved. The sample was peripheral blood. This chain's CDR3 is CASSLVVSTEAFF. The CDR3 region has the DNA TGTGCCAGCAGCTTAGTCGTGAGCACTGAAGCTTTCTTT.